This is a list of T cell receptor beta chains from one sample in a study of control samples from healthy donors and cancer patients. Sequencing was performed with immunoSEQ multiplex PCR; in TCRdb, only in-frame clones are kept and a portion is missing. The sample yields about 79,000 clones, approximately 94% seen once. The specimen was PBMCs. The origin of the receptors is a woman aged 40 to 55 with lung cancer. Each CDR3 is given with its conserved first and last residue. The order of the fields is V gene, clone size, D gene, J gene, CDR3 DNA, CDR3 protein. A D gene is named only where the DNA matches it firmly. The size of a clone is reported for some rows only, either as once, few or many, or as a class for expanded clones.

v_call: TRBV7-8; clone_size: .; d_call: .; j_call: TRBJ1-5; cdr3_nt: TGTGCCAGCAGCTTAGCGTCGGCAGCTTATAGCAATCAGCCCCAGCATTTT; cdr3_aa: CASSLASAAYSNQPQHF
v_call: TRBV28; clone_size: .; d_call: .; j_call: TRBJ2-7; cdr3_nt: TGTGCCAGCAGTTTAGGTCAGGTCCCGTACTTC; cdr3_aa: CASSLGQVPYF
v_call: TRBV9; clone_size: few; d_call: .; j_call: TRBJ1-5; cdr3_nt: TGTGCCAGCAGCCTAGGGACATTGGGTAATCAGCCCCAGCATTTT; cdr3_aa: CASSLGTLGNQPQHF
v_call: TRBV15; clone_size: .; d_call: .; j_call: TRBJ2-7; cdr3_nt: TGTGCCACCAGCGAGGGGCTAGCGAACTACGAGCAGTACTTC; cdr3_aa: CATSEGLANYEQYF
v_call: TRBV6-4; clone_size: .; d_call: .; j_call: TRBJ2-5; cdr3_nt: TGTGCCAGCTCTCTGGGGGTAGGGGCTCAAGAGACCCAGTACTTC; cdr3_aa: CASSLGVGAQETQYF
v_call: TRBV6-2/TRBV6-3; clone_size: once; d_call: .; j_call: TRBJ2-7; cdr3_nt: TGTGCCAGCAGTTACTCGCTCTCCTACGAGCAGTACTTC; cdr3_aa: CASSYSLSYEQYF
v_call: TRBV20-1; clone_size: .; d_call: .; j_call: TRBJ2-5; cdr3_nt: TGCAGTGCTGGCCCGGGAGAGACCCAGTACTTC; cdr3_aa: CSAGPGETQYF
v_call: TRBV28; clone_size: .; d_call: TRBD1; j_call: TRBJ2-5; cdr3_nt: TGTGCCACCAGGGACAGGGGTCAAGAGACCCAGTACTTC; cdr3_aa: CATRDRGQETQYF
v_call: TRBV14; clone_size: once; d_call: .; j_call: TRBJ2-1; cdr3_nt: TGTGCCAGCAGCCAAGGATTTTACAATGAGCAGTTCTTC; cdr3_aa: CASSQGFYNEQFF
v_call: TRBV6-6; clone_size: .; d_call: .; j_call: TRBJ1-5; cdr3_nt: TGTGCCAGCAGTTACCAAAATCAGCCCCAGCATTTT; cdr3_aa: CASSYQNQPQHF
v_call: TRBV19; clone_size: .; d_call: .; j_call: TRBJ1-5; cdr3_nt: TGTGCCAGTAGTAAAGGCAGCACTACCGGGCAGCCCCAGCATTTT; cdr3_aa: CASSKGSTTGQPQHF
v_call: TRBV10-3; clone_size: once; d_call: TRBD1; j_call: TRBJ1-6; cdr3_nt: TGTGCCATCAGTGAAGGGGGGGACAGGGGTTCCAATTCACCCCTCCACTTT; cdr3_aa: CAISEGGDRGSNSPLHF
v_call: TRBV6-5; clone_size: once; d_call: .; j_call: TRBJ1-1; cdr3_nt: TGTGCCAGCAGGGAGACAGTGAACACTGAAGCTTTCTTT; cdr3_aa: CASRETVNTEAFF
v_call: TRBV6-5; clone_size: .; d_call: TRBD2; j_call: TRBJ2-3; cdr3_nt: TGTGCCAGCAGTTACATGTTAGCGGGGGGCACAGATACGCAGTATTTT; cdr3_aa: CASSYMLAGGTDTQYF
v_call: TRBV2; clone_size: once; d_call: TRBD1; j_call: TRBJ1-5; cdr3_nt: TGTGCCAGCGGAAGGGACAGCCAGAATCAGCCCCAGCATTTT; cdr3_aa: CASGRDSQNQPQHF
v_call: TRBV15; clone_size: .; d_call: .; j_call: TRBJ1-5; cdr3_nt: TGTGCCACCAGCAGAGTTAGTACGGAGCCCCAGCATTTT; cdr3_aa: CATSRVSTEPQHF
v_call: TRBV5-1; clone_size: .; d_call: .; j_call: TRBJ1-2; cdr3_nt: TGCGCCAGCAGCTTGTCTGAGCCGGCAGGGAACTATGGCTACACCTTC; cdr3_aa: CASSLSEPAGNYGYTF
v_call: TRBV5-4; clone_size: .; d_call: TRBD1; j_call: TRBJ1-6; cdr3_nt: TGTGCCAGCAGCTTGGCTGGACAGGGCGGGTCACCCCTCCACTTT; cdr3_aa: CASSLAGQGGSPLHF
v_call: TRBV27; clone_size: .; d_call: .; j_call: TRBJ1-5; cdr3_nt: TGTGCCAGCAGCCCCGCGGGTAATAGCAATCAGCCCCAGCATTTT; cdr3_aa: CASSPAGNSNQPQHF
v_call: TRBV6-5; clone_size: .; d_call: .; j_call: TRBJ1-6; cdr3_nt: TGTGCCAGCAGGGGGGTTGTGGATTCACCCCTCCACTTT; cdr3_aa: CASRGVVDSPLHF
v_call: TRBV24-1; clone_size: .; d_call: .; j_call: TRBJ2-3; cdr3_nt: TGTGCCACCAGTTATGGGTCCGGGACCACAGATACGCAGTATTTT; cdr3_aa: CATSYGSGTTDTQYF
v_call: TRBV15; clone_size: few; d_call: .; j_call: TRBJ1-5; cdr3_nt: TGTGCCACCAGCAGAGAGGATGGCCTGGTCGGCCAGCCCCAGCATTTT; cdr3_aa: CATSREDGLVGQPQHF
v_call: TRBV5-6; clone_size: .; d_call: .; j_call: TRBJ1-1; cdr3_nt: TGTGCCAGCAGCCCCGGGCTCCCCGCCACTGAAGCTTTCTTT; cdr3_aa: CASSPGLPATEAFF
v_call: TRBV15; clone_size: .; d_call: .; j_call: TRBJ1-3; cdr3_nt: TGTGCCAGCTCCTTCAGCTCTGGAAACACCATATATTTT; cdr3_aa: CASSFSSGNTIYF
v_call: TRBV5-1; clone_size: .; d_call: .; j_call: TRBJ1-1; cdr3_nt: TGCGCCAGCAGCTTGGAAGGGGTGAACACTGAAGCTTTCTTT; cdr3_aa: CASSLEGVNTEAFF
v_call: TRBV9; clone_size: .; d_call: .; j_call: TRBJ2-1; cdr3_nt: TGTGCCAGCAGCGTAGCTCTTGCGGGGTATTCCGAGCAGTTCTTC; cdr3_aa: CASSVALAGYSEQFF
v_call: TRBV7-9; clone_size: .; d_call: TRBD2; j_call: TRBJ2-1; cdr3_nt: TGTGCCAGCAGCTTAACTAGCGGGGGCTACAATGAGCAGTTCTTC; cdr3_aa: CASSLTSGGYNEQFF
v_call: TRBV6-6; clone_size: .; d_call: .; j_call: TRBJ1-3; cdr3_nt: TGTGCCAGCAGTCCCACGTCCACACTCTCTGGAAACACCATATATTTT; cdr3_aa: CASSPTSTLSGNTIYF
v_call: TRBV13; clone_size: .; d_call: .; j_call: TRBJ1-1; cdr3_nt: TGTGCCAGCAGCTTAGGGGACAGAGACACTGAAGCTTTCTTT; cdr3_aa: CASSLGDRDTEAFF
v_call: TRBV30; clone_size: .; d_call: TRBD1; j_call: TRBJ1-1; cdr3_nt: TGTGCCTGGGGACAGGGGGTCTCGACGGCTTTCTTT; cdr3_aa: CAWGQGVSTAFF
v_call: TRBV28; clone_size: .; d_call: .; j_call: TRBJ1-2; cdr3_nt: TGTGCCAGCAGTTTGAGTCAGGCGAGCTATGGCTACACCTTC; cdr3_aa: CASSLSQASYGYTF
v_call: TRBV9; clone_size: .; d_call: TRBD1; j_call: TRBJ2-6; cdr3_nt: TGTGCCAGCAGCGTAGCTGCGAGACAGGGGGCGCTTGGGGCCAACGTCCTGACTTTC; cdr3_aa: CASSVAARQGALGANVLTF
v_call: TRBV6-5; clone_size: .; d_call: .; j_call: TRBJ2-3; cdr3_nt: TGTGCCAGCAGTTTGAACCTACTCACAGATACGCAGTATTTT; cdr3_aa: CASSLNLLTDTQYF
v_call: TRBV15; clone_size: .; d_call: TRBD1; j_call: TRBJ1-1; cdr3_nt: TGTGCCACCAGCATACTCTCTCCCGGGACAGGGGCGACTGAAGCTTTCTTT; cdr3_aa: CATSILSPGTGATEAFF
v_call: TRBV24-1; clone_size: few; d_call: .; j_call: TRBJ2-3; cdr3_nt: TGTGCCACCAGTGCGTGGGGGGGCACAGATACGCAGTATTTT; cdr3_aa: CATSAWGGTDTQYF
v_call: TRBV19; clone_size: .; d_call: .; j_call: TRBJ1-6; cdr3_nt: TGTGCCAGTAGTATAGGGGGAAGGGGGAATTCACCCCTCCACTTT; cdr3_aa: CASSIGGRGNSPLHF
v_call: TRBV6-5; clone_size: .; d_call: .; j_call: TRBJ1-1; cdr3_nt: TGTGCCAGCATGGAGGGAAACCTGAACACTGAAGCTTTCTTT; cdr3_aa: CASMEGNLNTEAFF
v_call: TRBV10-3; clone_size: .; d_call: TRBD2; j_call: TRBJ2-1; cdr3_nt: TGTGCCATCAGTGACCTAGCGGGGTCCTACAATGAGCAGTTCTTC; cdr3_aa: CAISDLAGSYNEQFF
v_call: TRBV27; clone_size: .; d_call: .; j_call: TRBJ1-5; cdr3_nt: TGTGCCAGCAGTTCTTGGACAGCCACCTTTAGCAATCAGCCCCAGCATTTT; cdr3_aa: CASSSWTATFSNQPQHF
v_call: TRBV3-1/TRBV3-2; clone_size: .; d_call: .; j_call: TRBJ2-7; cdr3_nt: TGTGCCAGCAGCCAAGATGGTGCCACTTGGGGCGAGCAGTACTTC; cdr3_aa: CASSQDGATWGEQYF
v_call: TRBV19; clone_size: .; d_call: TRBD1; j_call: TRBJ1-1; cdr3_nt: TGTGCCAGTAAGGGGACAGGGAACACTGAAGCTTTCTTT; cdr3_aa: CASKGTGNTEAFF
v_call: TRBV30; clone_size: once; d_call: TRBD2; j_call: TRBJ2-3; cdr3_nt: TGTGCCTGGGGACTAGGACTAGCCGATACGCAGTATTTT; cdr3_aa: CAWGLGLADTQYF
v_call: TRBV9; clone_size: .; d_call: .; j_call: TRBJ1-1; cdr3_nt: TGTGCCAGCAGCGTAGGTAGGATGAACACTGAAGCTTTCTTT; cdr3_aa: CASSVGRMNTEAFF